This T cell receptor beta chain emerged from a study of T cells after yellow fever vaccination. Background on the study: Fractions with few cells were prepared using SMART-Seq v4 Ultra Low Input. General study results and limits: Researchers noted that a small share of clonotypes showed up in both CD4 and CD8 compartments. A weaker secondary response peaked on day 5, the primary on day 15.

This clonotype was counted at least ten times. What it binds is unknown. V was clipped by 4 bases and J by 2 bases, with 22 bases between them. CDR3 size: 18 residues. Germline V gene lookup returns CDR1 MNHEY and CDR2 SVGAGI. In making TCR cDNA, 5'RACE template switching added a universal primer site and UMIs to it. TCRdb itself ran the 5' RACE reads through MiXCR, one entry per CDR3 protein. The sample lists about 400,000 distinct CDR3 sequences; around 6.5% were seen once. This sequence originates from a man aged 30 to 39 who received the YFV17D yellow fever vaccine. The sequenced sample was PBMCs, obtained 5 days after the yellow fever booster vaccination. The chain recombines TRBV6-5 with TRBJ2-3; D remains ambiguous. The CDR3 region is CASSSPSMTGGHTDTQYF. CDR3 DNA: TGTGCCAGCAGTTCACCATCGATGACGGGTGGGCACACAGATACGCAGTATTTT.